These 12 T cell receptor beta chains came from one sample sequenced in a study of shared T cell receptors in the human thymus (dated by TCRdb to the early 2020s). The library came from the immunoSEQ multiplex PCR assay. TCRdb stores this immuneACCESS table with in-frame sequences only. Part of the clones is absent; in the studies checked, under half of the shortfall reflects unresolved V genes, and no reason is known for the rest. The sample has around 65,000 clones on record, about 95% of them singletons. The top ten clonotypes cover about 0.03% of the sample. Sequencing was done on a sample of thymocytes. These TCRs come from a human donor.

The chain links TRBV5-4 to TRBJ2-2; D uncertain. Trimming removed 4 bases at V and 7 bases at J, with 8 bases between. The length of the CDR3 is 12 residues. From germline, CDR1 is SGHNT and CDR2 YYREEE (reference sequence). In nucleotides, the CDR3 is TGTGCCAGCAGCGTGAATAGCGGGGAGCTGTTTTTT. Protein sequence: CASSVNSGELFF.

The gene calls are TRBV10-2 and TRBJ1-5; no definite D call. The CDR3 is made up of 13 amino acids. Trimming stripped 2 bases from V and 3 bases from J, with 5 bases between. Germline V lookup: CDR1 WSHSY, CDR2 SAAADI. CDR3 loop: CASSELDNQPQHF. The CDR3 DNA follows: TGCGCCAGCAGTGAGCTGGACAATCAGCCCCAGCATTTT.

This clone was observed once. The rearrangement joins TRBV21-1 to TRBJ2-3. TRBV21-1 is a known pseudogene. This CDR3 has 13 amino acids. In DNA form, the CDR3 reads TGTGCCAGCGGCTGCCAGACCACAGATACGCAGTATTTT. Translating it yields CASGCQTTDTQYF.

The rearrangement joins TRBV5-6 to TRBJ1-1, with D hard to call. This CDR3 region has 12 residues. Germline V gives CDR1 SGHDT, CDR2 YYEEEE. The ends were cut back, 1 base at V and 4 bases at J, with 5 bases in the middle. CDR3 coding DNA: TGTGCCAGCAGCTTGCCCGGCACTGAAGCTTTCTTT. Translation: CASSLPGTEAFF.

This sequence joins TRBV27 and TRBJ1-1; D is ambiguous. The CDR3 has 13 amino acids. The V end was cut by 10 bases, the J end by 1 base, with 13 bases between. Germline CDR1 MNHEY, CDR2 SMNVEV (reference sequence). DNA of the CDR3: TGTGCCATACCTCCAAGACAGAACACTGAAGCTTTCTTT. Translating it yields CAIPPRQNTEAFF.

The genes are TRBV5-6 and TRBJ1-4; 7 bases line up with TRBD1. This CDR3 region has 14 residues. The germline V gene has CDR1 SGHDT and CDR2 YYEEEE. Trimming cost V 1 base and J 4 bases; bases outside gene matches: 1. CDR3 loop: CASSLTGVNEKLFF. As DNA, the CDR3 is TGTGCCAGCAGCTTGACAGGGGTTAATGAAAAACTGTTTTTT.

The chain combines TRBV19 with TRBJ1-4; D perhaps matches TRBD1 (6 bases). The CDR3 has 16 residues. Germline CDR1 is LNHDA and CDR2 is SQIVND (reference sequence). The V end lost 5 bases, the J end lost 0 bases, and 13 bases lay between the germline ends. The CDR3 DNA follows: TGTGCCAGTAGTCTATTAAAGGGGGCAACTAATGAAAAACTGTTTTTT. Protein product: CASSLLKGATNEKLFF.

The V gene is TRBV11-2, the J gene TRBJ2-7, with D unclear. Per the germline V gene, CDR1 is SGHAT and CDR2 is FQNNGV. Between the trimmed V and J ends, which lost 4 bases and 4 bases, there was a span of 8 bases. The CDR3 is 12 residues long. The CDR3 nucleotides are TGTGCCAGCAGCTATTCTACTTACGAGCAGTACTTC. This encodes CASSYSTYEQYF.

The chain joins TRBV27 to TRBJ2-5; D gene unclear. This CDR3 is 13 amino acids long. CDR1 and CDR2 from the germline V gene are MNHEY and SMNVEV (reference sequence). V was cut by 6 bases and J by 5 bases, with 13 bases left in between. The CDR3: CASRFSPVETQYF. CDR3 DNA sequence: TGTGCCAGCAGGTTTAGCCCGGTTGAGACCCAGTACTTC.

This chain's CDR3 is CASSHFRDRGKPNYGYTF. CDR3 coding DNA: TGTGCCAGCAGTCATTTCCGCGACAGGGGCAAACCTAACTATGGCTACACCTTC. This chain links TRBV27 with TRBJ1-2; 8 bases map to TRBD1. The CDR3 extends over 18 amino acids. With V trimmed by 5 bases and J by 0 bases, 14 bases remained unmatched. Germline CDR1 MNHEY, CDR2 SMNVEV (reference sequence).

The genes are TRBV7-9 and TRBJ1-3; TRBD1 aligns across 7 bases. CDR3 length: 18 residues. Germline CDR1 reads SEHNR; CDR2 reads FQNEAQ (reference sequence). After removal of 0 bases from V and 2 bases from J, the junction contained 10 bases not matched to a gene. The DNA for the CDR3 is TGTGCCAGCAGCTTAGCGGAGACAGGGTTCAGCACTGGAAACACCATATATTTT. Its protein product is CASSLAETGFSTGNTIYF. Looking up the rest from reference TRBV7-9 and TRBJ1-3 gives the full variable domain: DTGVSQNPRHKITKRGQNVTFRCDPISEHNRLYWYRQTLGQGPEFLTYFQNEAQLEKSRLLSDRFSAERPKGSFSTLEIQRTEQGDSAMYLCASSLAETGFSTGNTIYFGEGSWLTVV.

This clone was seen only once. The CDR3, as DNA: TGTGCCAGCAGTTGCAGGGATACGCAGTATTTT. Translated: CASSCRDTQYF. The chain employs TRBV27 and TRBJ2-3; no reliable D call. The V end was cut by 4 bases, the J end by 6 bases, with 5 bases between. The germline CDR1 and CDR2 sequences are MNHEY and SMNVEV (reference sequence). This CDR3 spans 11 amino acids.